This TCR beta chain was recorded in a study of T cells in Graves' hyperthyroidism and ophthalmopathy. From RNA transcripts, TCR beta CDR3 regions were amplified. A first-round RT-PCR of the TCR CDR3 used the HTBI primer set. TCRdb ran MiXCR on the multiplex PCR reads and lists one entry per CDR3 protein. This table has 300,000 to 450,000 distinct CDR3 sequences, about 15% appearing once. Germline V lookup: CDR1 LGHDT, CDR2 YNNKEL (reference sequence). Trimming removed 8 bases from V and 8 bases from J; junction bases left unmatched: 7. CDR3 length equals 14 residues. Sequenced: blood. The chain carries TRBV3-1 and TRBJ2-1; TRBD2 matches 12 bases. The TCR comes from a woman between 18 and 29 years old with Graves' hyperthyroidism that later progressed to Graves' ophthalmopathy. The CDR3 sequence is CASGLTSGSYEQFF. The CDR3, as DNA: TGTGCCAGCGGCCTGACTAGCGGGAGCTATGAGCAGTTCTTC.